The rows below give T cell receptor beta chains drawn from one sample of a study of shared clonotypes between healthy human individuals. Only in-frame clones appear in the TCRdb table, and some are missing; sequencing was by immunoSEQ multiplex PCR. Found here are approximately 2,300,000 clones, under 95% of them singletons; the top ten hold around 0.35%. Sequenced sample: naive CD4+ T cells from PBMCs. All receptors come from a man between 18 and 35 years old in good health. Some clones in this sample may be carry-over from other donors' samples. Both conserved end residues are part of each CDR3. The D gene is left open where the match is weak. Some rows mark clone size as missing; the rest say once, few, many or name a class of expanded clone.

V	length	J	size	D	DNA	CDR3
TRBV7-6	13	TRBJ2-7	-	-	TGTGCCAGCAGCCGAGGACACTCCTACGAGCAGTACTTC	CASSRGHSYEQYF
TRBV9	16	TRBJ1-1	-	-	TGTGCCAGCAGCGTCGCGGTTGGGACGGGAGGGCCTGAAGCTTTCTTT	CASSVAVGTGGPEAFF
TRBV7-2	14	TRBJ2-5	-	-	TGTGCCAGCAGCTTATTTTGGAGCCAAGAGACCCAGTACTTC	CASSLFWSQETQYF
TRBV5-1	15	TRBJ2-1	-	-	TGCGCCAGCAGCTTGCCCCCCGGCGGGTACAATGAGCAGTTCTTC	CASSLPPGGYNEQFF
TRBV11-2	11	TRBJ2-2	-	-	TGTGCCAGCAGCTTCGCCGGGGAGCTGTTTTTT	CASSFAGELFF
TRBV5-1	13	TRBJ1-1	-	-	TGCGCCAGCAGCTTGTCGCAGAGCACTGAAGCTTTCTTT	CASSLSQSTEAFF
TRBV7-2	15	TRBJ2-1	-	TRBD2	TGTGCCAGCAGCTTAGCCCGGGAGGGGGGGCTCGGGCAGTTCTTC	CASSLAREGGLGQFF
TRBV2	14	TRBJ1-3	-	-	TGTGCCAGTAGACAGTTTGACTCTGGAAACACCATATATTTT	CASRQFDSGNTIYF
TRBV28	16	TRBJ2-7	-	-	TGTGCCAGCACCCCGGTCGGGGCCGCAAACTCCTACGAGCAGTACTTC	CASTPVGAANSYEQYF
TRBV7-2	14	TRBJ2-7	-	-	TGTGCCAGCAGCATTAGCGGTAGCTCCTACGAGCAGTACTTC	CASSISGSSYEQYF
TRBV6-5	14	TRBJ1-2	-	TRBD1	TGTGCCAGCAGTTACTACAGACAGGGTGGGGGCTACACCTTC	CASSYYRQGGGYTF
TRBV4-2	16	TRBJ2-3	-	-	TGTGCCAGCAGCCAGACGTGGGGGGGGCCCGGAGATACGCAGTATTTT	CASSQTWGGPGDTQYF
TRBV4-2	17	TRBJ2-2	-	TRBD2	TGTGCCAGCAGCCCGGGTATAGCGGGAGTGCGGACCGGGGAGCTGTTTTTT	CASSPGIAGVRTGELFF
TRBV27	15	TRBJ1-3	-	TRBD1	TGTGCCAGCAGTCCGAGGGGGCTAGGGGGAAACACCATATATTTT	CASSPRGLGGNTIYF
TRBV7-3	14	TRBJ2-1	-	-	TGTGCCAGCAGCTTAACAGGTCCATCCAATGAGCAGTTCTTC	CASSLTGPSNEQFF
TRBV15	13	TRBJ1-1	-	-	TGTGCCACCAGCAGAGATGGATTCACTGAAGCTTTCTTT	CATSRDGFTEAFF
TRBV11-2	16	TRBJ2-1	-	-	TGTGCCAGCAGCTTTATCCTAGCCGATAGTTACAATGAGCAGTTCTTC	CASSFILADSYNEQFF
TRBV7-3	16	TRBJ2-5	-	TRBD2	TGTGCCAGCAGCCTAGGGACTAGCGGGAGTGGGGAGACCCAGTACTTC	CASSLGTSGSGETQYF
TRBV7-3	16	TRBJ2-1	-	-	TGTGCCAGCAGCTTAACGCTCGGCCGGGCCTACAATGAGCAGTTCTTC	CASSLTLGRAYNEQFF
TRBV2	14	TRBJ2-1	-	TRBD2	TGTGCCAGCACGAGAGCGGGAGCGGACAATGAGCAGTTCTTC	CASTRAGADNEQFF
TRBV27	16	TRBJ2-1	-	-	TGTGCCAGTGCCAGGACCGGGACACGAACCTACAATGAGCAGTTCTTC	CASARTGTRTYNEQFF
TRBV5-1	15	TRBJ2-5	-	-	TGCGCCAGCAGCTTGGTAGGGGCATACCAAGAGACCCAGTACTTC	CASSLVGAYQETQYF
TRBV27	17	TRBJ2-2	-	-	TGTGCCAGCAGATATCAGACCGGGACTCGTTTCACCGGGGAGCTGTTTTTT	CASRYQTGTRFTGELFF
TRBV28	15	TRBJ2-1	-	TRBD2	TGTGCCAGCAGTTTACCCGCGGGACTAGGCAATGAGCAGTTCTTC	CASSLPAGLGNEQFF
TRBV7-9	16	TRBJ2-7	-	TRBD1	TGTGCCAGCAGCTGGGCACCCGGGACAGGTAACTACGAGCAGTACTTC	CASSWAPGTGNYEQYF
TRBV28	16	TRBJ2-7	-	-	TGTGCCAGCACGATGGGGGGGGCCCCCACGATCTACGAGCAGTACTTC	CASTMGGAPTIYEQYF
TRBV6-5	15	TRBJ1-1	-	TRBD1	TGTGCCAGCAGCCCCCCACCGGGACAGAAAACTGAAGCTTTCTTT	CASSPPPGQKTEAFF
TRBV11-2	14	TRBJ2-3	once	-	TGTGCCAGCAGCTTAACCCTAAGCACAGATACGCAGTATTTT	CASSLTLSTDTQYF
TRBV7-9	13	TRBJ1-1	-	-	TGTGCCAGCATCCTACCGAAGAACACTGAAGCTTTCTTT	CASILPKNTEAFF
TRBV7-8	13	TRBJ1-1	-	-	TGTGCCAGCAGCCTTACAGGGAATACTGAAGCTTTCTTT	CASSLTGNTEAFF
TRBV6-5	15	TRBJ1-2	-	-	TGTGCCAGCACTACTCGACACGATGCTAACTATGGCTACACCTTC	CASTTRHDANYGYTF
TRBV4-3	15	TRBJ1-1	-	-	TGCGCCAGCAGCCAGGACGACTATCCGGGGACTGAAGCTTTCTTT	CASSQDDYPGTEAFF
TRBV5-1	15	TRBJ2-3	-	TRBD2	TGCGCCAGCAGCCCTCAGACTAGCCCCATGGATACGCAGTATTTT	CASSPQTSPMDTQYF
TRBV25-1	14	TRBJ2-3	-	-	TGTGCCAGCAGTGATCCCACCAACACAGATACGCAGTATTTT	CASSDPTNTDTQYF
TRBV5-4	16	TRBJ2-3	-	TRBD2	TGTGCCAGCAGCTTTCCCACTAGCGGGAGCGCAGATACGCAGTATTTT	CASSFPTSGSADTQYF
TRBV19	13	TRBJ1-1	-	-	TGTGCCAGTAGTATCCGGGGGAACACTGAAGCTTTCTTT	CASSIRGNTEAFF
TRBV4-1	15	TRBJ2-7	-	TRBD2	TGCGCCAGCAGCCAAGGACTAGCGGAGGCCTACGAGCAGTACTTC	CASSQGLAEAYEQYF
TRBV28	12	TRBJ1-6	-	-	TGTGCCAGCAGTTTAGGGGAATCACCCCTCCACTTT	CASSLGESPLHF
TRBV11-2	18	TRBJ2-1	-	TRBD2	TGTGCCAGCAGCTTAGTCTCTTCTAGCGGGAGCTCCTACAATGAGCAGTTCTTC	CASSLVSSSGSSYNEQFF
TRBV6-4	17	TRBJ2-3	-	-	TGTGCCAGCAGTGCCTTACCTATGAGACAGGGCACAGATACGCAGTATTTT	CASSALPMRQGTDTQYF
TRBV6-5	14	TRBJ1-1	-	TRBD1	TGTGCCAGCAGTTACCCCGGGACAGGGGGAACAGCTTTCTTT	CASSYPGTGGTAFF
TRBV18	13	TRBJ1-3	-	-	TGTGCCAGCTCCTCCTCCGGGGGAGACACCATATATTTT	CASSSSGGDTIYF
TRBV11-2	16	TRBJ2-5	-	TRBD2	TGTGCCAGCAGCTTGGAACTAGCGTTGTACCAAGAGACCCAGTACTTC	CASSLELALYQETQYF
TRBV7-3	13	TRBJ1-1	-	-	TGTGCCAGCAGCTTGTGGGAGAACACTGAAGCTTTCTTT	CASSLWENTEAFF